These 14 T cell receptor beta chains were all obtained from the same sample, sequenced in a study of vaccination and CD4 T cells after COVID-19. At the Johns Hopkins FTIC core, DNA taken from cultured CD4+ T cells was sequenced by way of the Oncomine TCR Beta short-read assay. Each CDR3 protein gets one entry after TCRdb re-called the PCR reads with MiXCR. The sample shows over 11,000 distinct CDR3 sequences, less than 25% of them seen only once. Antigen specificity for these receptors is unknown. Treatment described: approximately 11-day PBMC culture with coronavirus spike peptide pools or control peptides (ViraFEST assay). The source was CD4+ T cells from blood, cultured in vitro, collected after SARS-CoV-2 vaccination. The source is a human donor who had recovered from COVID-19.

This clonotype was recorded a few times. The rearrangement links TRBV7-2 to TRBJ1-1; no clear D gene. CDR3 size: 15 residues. V shed 1 base and J shed 0 bases, with 9 bases lying between them. Germline V gives CDR1 SGHTA, CDR2 FQGNSA. CDR3 sequence reads: CASSLGRHLNTEAFF. CDR3 DNA sequence: TGTGCCAGCAGCTTAGGCCGACATCTGAACACTGAAGCTTTCTTT.

This clonotype has more than one count but fewer than ten. This chain's CDR3 is CASSLVAGATDTQYF. CDR3 DNA: TGTGCCAGCAGCTTAGTAGCGGGAGCCACAGATACGCAGTATTTT. The chain couples TRBV11-2 to TRBJ2-3; 9 nucleotides align to TRBD2. The V and J ends lost 1 base and 2 bases, in that order; junction bases with no gene match: 1. The CDR3 is 15 amino acids. Germline CDR1 and CDR2: SGHAT and FQNNGV.

This clonotype was counted only a few times. The V gene is TRBV20-1, the J gene TRBJ2-1; 9 bases are shared with TRBD2. The length of the CDR3 is 15 residues. Germline CDR1 reads DFQATT; CDR2 reads SNEGSKA (reference sequence). V shed 8 bases, J shed 6 bases, and the junction held 14 bases outside the gene matches. Written as DNA, the CDR3 is TGCAGTTCGCTACCCCGGACTAGCGTCATCAATGAGCAGTTCTTC. It yields the protein CSSLPRTSVINEQFF.

The chain employs TRBV21-1 and TRBJ2-5; TRBD1 reflects the table's D call only, with no check against the DNA. TRBV21-1 is described as a pseudogene. The CDR3 has 15 amino acids. Here the CDR3 DNA reads TGTGCCAGCAGCTCACCGGGACGGACAAAAGAGACCCAGTACTTC. Its protein is CASSSPGRTKETQYF.

The chain joins TRBV28 to TRBJ1-4; a possible D gene is TRBD1 (6 bases). The CDR3 runs to 14 residues. CDR1 and CDR2 (germline): MDHEN, SYDVKM. V shed 6 bases and J shed 8 bases, with 16 bases lying between them. The CDR3 protein is CASRAGTTVEKLFF. CDR3 nucleotide sequence: TGTGCCAGCAGAGCCGGGACAACAGTGGAAAAACTGTTTTTT.

V and J are TRBV7-2 and TRBJ2-1; no reliable D call. Trimming removed 4 bases from V and 6 bases from J, with 10 bases in between. The CDR3 loop spans 13 amino acids. The germline V gene encodes CDR1 SGHTA and CDR2 FQGNSA. For the CDR3, the DNA is TGTGCCAGCAGCTCTTATATAGCCAATGAGCAGTTCTTC. Its protein is CASSSYIANEQFF.

The J gene is TRBJ1-1, the V gene TRBV6-1; D gene unclear. The germline V and J ends were trimmed by 9 bases and 6 bases, with 11 bases remaining between them. The CDR3 sequence is 11 residues long. Per the germline V gene, CDR1 is MNHNS and CDR2 is SASEGT. CDR3 DNA sequence: TGTGCCAGTCGGGTGGGCCCTGAAGCTTTCTTT. It specifies CASRVGPEAFF.

The chain is built from TRBV20-1 and TRBJ1-5; D gene ambiguous. CDR1 and CDR2 from the germline V gene are DFQATT and SNEGSKA (reference sequence). The length of the CDR3 is 14 residues. The V and J ends lost 2 bases and 9 bases respectively, with 17 bases between them. CDR3 sequence (DNA): TGCAGTGCTAGACCGGGCCCCGTTCGTTCGCCCCAGCATTTT. Translating gives CSARPGPVRSPQHF.

This clonotype was observed a handful of times. The CDR3 DNA reads TGCGCCAGCAGCTTGGATCATCCGGACTATGGCTACACCTTC. Translated, it gives CASSLDHPDYGYTF. J is TRBJ1-2 and V is TRBV5-1; D not certain. CDR1 is SGHRS, CDR2 YFSETQ, per germline. This CDR3 is built from 14 residues. The V gene lost 0 bases and the J gene lost 3 bases, with 9 bases spanning the gap.

The V gene is TRBV2, the J gene TRBJ2-2; TRBD2 might be the D (5 bases). The CDR3 totals 15 residues. V was pared by 2 bases and J by 4 bases, with 11 bases between. CDR1 is SNHLY, CDR2 FYNNEI, per germline. CDR3: CASSELLAGTGELFF. In DNA, the CDR3 is TGTGCCAGCAGTGAACTTCTGGCGGGCACCGGGGAGCTGTTTTTT.

This clonotype was observed a few times. The rearrangement uses TRBV5-1 and TRBJ2-7; D remains ambiguous. Between the trimmed V and J ends, which lost 2 bases and 5 bases, there was a span of 8 bases. Germline lookup yields CDR1 SGHRS and CDR2 YFSETQ. The CDR3 consists of 12 residues. CDR3 in amino acids: CASSLGLDEQYF. The CDR3 nucleotides read TGCGCCAGCAGCTTAGGGTTGGACGAGCAGTACTTC. Full variable domain (outside the CDR3, taken from reference TRBV5-1 and TRBJ2-7): KAGVTQTPRYLIKTRGQQVTLSCSPISGHRSVSWYQQTPGQGLQFLFEYFSETQRNKGNFPGRFSGRQFSNSRSEMNVSTLELGDSALYLCASSLGLDEQYFGPGTRLTVT.

CDR3 in amino acids: CASSLGSSGSLYEQYF. CDR3 sequence (DNA): TGTGCCAGCAGCTTAGGAAGTAGCGGGAGCCTCTACGAGCAGTACTTC. The V and J genes are TRBV7-3 and TRBJ2-7; TRBD2 matches at 9 bases. The CDR3 is 16 amino acids. The germline CDR1 and CDR2 sequences are SGHTA and FQGTGA. V shed 2 bases, J shed 3 bases, and the junction held 8 bases outside the gene matches.

The chain joins TRBV19 to TRBJ2-5; TRBD1 matches 8 bases. The V segment lost 3 bases and the J segment 4 bases; nucleotides outside the gene matches: 10. The CDR3 has 16 amino acids. The germline V gene has CDR1 LNHDA and CDR2 SQIVND (reference sequence). The CDR3 reads CASSIRPDRVGETQYF. The CDR3 DNA is TGTGCCAGTAGTATTCGCCCGGACAGGGTGGGAGAGACCCAGTACTTC.

The table lists this clonotype with a few counts. The chain couples TRBV7-9 to TRBJ1-1; D gene uncertain. V was trimmed by 2 bases and J by 2 bases, leaving 6 bases between them. The CDR3 is made up of 13 amino acids. Germline V gives CDR1 SEHNR, CDR2 FQNEAQ (reference sequence). CDR3 in amino acids: CASSLHLNTEAFF. In nucleotides, the CDR3 is TGTGCCAGCAGCTTACACCTAAACACTGAAGCTTTCTTT.